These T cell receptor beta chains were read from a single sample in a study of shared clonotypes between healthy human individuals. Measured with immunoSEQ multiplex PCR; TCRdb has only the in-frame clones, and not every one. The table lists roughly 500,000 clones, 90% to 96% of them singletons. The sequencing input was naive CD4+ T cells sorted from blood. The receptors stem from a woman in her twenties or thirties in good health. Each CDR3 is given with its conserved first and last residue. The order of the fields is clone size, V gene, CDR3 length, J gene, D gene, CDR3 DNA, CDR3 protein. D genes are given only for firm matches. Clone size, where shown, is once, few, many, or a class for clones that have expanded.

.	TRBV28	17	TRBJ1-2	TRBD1	TGTGCCAGCAGACAAAAACTACAGGGGGCGGGCGGTAGTGGCTACACCTTC	CASRQKLQGAGGSGYTF
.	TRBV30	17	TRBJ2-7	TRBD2	TGTGCCTGGAGTCTTGGCGGCGGGAGGGCCAAAGTTAACGAGCAGTACTTC	CAWSLGGGRAKVNEQYF
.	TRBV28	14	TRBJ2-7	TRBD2	TGTGCCAGCGGGTTAGCGGGTCCCTCCTACGAGCAGTACTTC	CASGLAGPSYEQYF
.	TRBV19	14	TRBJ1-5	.	TGTGCCAGTAGTATTAAACAGAGCAATCAGCCCCAGCATTTT	CASSIKQSNQPQHF
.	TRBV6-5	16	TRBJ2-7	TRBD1	TGTGCCAGCAGTTACTGGCCCGGGACAGATTCCTACGAGCAGTACTTC	CASSYWPGTDSYEQYF
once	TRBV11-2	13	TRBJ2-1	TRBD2	TGTGCCAGCTTTCCGACTAGCGGGAGTGAGCAGTTCTTC	CASFPTSGSEQFF
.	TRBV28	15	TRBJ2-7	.	TGTGCCAGCAGCTACGGGACTGAGAGCTCCTACGAGCAGTACTTC	CASSYGTESSYEQYF
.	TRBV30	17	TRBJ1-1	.	TGTGCCTGGAGTGTAATTGGTAAATGGACCGGGGACACTGAAGCTTTCTTT	CAWSVIGKWTGDTEAFF
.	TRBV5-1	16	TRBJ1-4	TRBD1	TGCGCCAGCAGCAAGGCCCGGGACAGGGCTAATGAAAAACTGTTTTTT	CASSKARDRANEKLFF
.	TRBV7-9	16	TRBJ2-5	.	TGTGCCAGCAACGGCCGCGGAGGGGGTCAGGGAGAGACCCAGTACTTC	CASNGRGGGQGETQYF
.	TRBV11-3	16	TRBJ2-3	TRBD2	TGTGCCAGCAGCTCCCTAGGTAGCGGGAGTGCAGATACGCAGTATTTT	CASSSLGSGSADTQYF
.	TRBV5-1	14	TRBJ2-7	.	TGCGCCAGCAGCTTGGAGGGACAAATCTACGAGCAGTACTTC	CASSLEGQIYEQYF
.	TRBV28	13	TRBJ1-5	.	TGTGCCAGCACTATCAAGGGGAATCAGCCCCAGCATTTT	CASTIKGNQPQHF
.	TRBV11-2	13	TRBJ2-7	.	TGTGCCAGCAGCCACAGGAACTCCTACGAGCAGTACTTC	CASSHRNSYEQYF
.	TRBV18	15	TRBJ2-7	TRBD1	TGTGCCAGCTCACCACCGGGACAGGGGGCGCGAGAGCAGTACTTC	CASSPPGQGAREQYF